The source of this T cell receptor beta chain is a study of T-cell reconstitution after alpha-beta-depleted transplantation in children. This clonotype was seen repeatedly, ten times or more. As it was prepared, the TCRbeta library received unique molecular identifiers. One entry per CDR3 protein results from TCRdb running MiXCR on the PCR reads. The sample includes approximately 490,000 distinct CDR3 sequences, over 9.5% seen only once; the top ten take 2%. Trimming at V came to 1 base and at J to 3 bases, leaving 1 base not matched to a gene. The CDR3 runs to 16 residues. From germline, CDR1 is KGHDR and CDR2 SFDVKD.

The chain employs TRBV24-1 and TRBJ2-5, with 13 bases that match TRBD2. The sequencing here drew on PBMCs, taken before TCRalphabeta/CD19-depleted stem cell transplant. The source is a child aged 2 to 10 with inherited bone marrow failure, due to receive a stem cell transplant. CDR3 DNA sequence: TGTGCCACCAGTGATTTCGGGACTAGCGGGAAAGAGACCCAGTACTTC. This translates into CATSDFGTSGKETQYF.